The rows below give T cell receptor beta chains drawn from one sample of a study of response to subunit inactivated influenza vaccine. MiXCR was run by TCRdb on the RT-PCR reads, yielding one entry per CDR3 protein. The sample contains a few hundred thousand distinct CDR3 sequences, roughly 10% of which appear only once. These data also formed part of another study, on T cells expressing NK-cell markers.

Sample: PBMCs from blood, taken on the day of vaccination. Receptors originate from a man in his fifties who received an inactivated influenza vaccine. Both conserved end residues are part of each CDR3. The D gene is left open where the match is weak. Clone size is stated in some rows and not others, as once, few, many or a class when expanded.

abundance: many; d_gene: .; len: 12; v_gene: TRBV5-1; j_gene: TRBJ1-2; CDR3aa: CASSFESYGYTF; CDR3nt: TGCGCCAGCAGCTTTGAGAGCTATGGCTACACCTTC
abundance: .; d_gene: TRBD2; len: 16; v_gene: TRBV4-2; j_gene: TRBJ2-3; CDR3aa: CASSQGTSGYTDTQYF; CDR3nt: TGTGCCAGCAGCCAAGGGACTAGCGGATACACAGATACGCAGTATTTT
abundance: .; d_gene: .; len: 14; v_gene: TRBV29-1; j_gene: TRBJ1-1; CDR3aa: CSVGPGLRKGEAFF; CDR3nt: TGCAGCGTTGGCCCGGGACTCAGAAAAGGTGAAGCTTTCTTT
abundance: few; d_gene: TRBD1; len: 12; v_gene: TRBV29-1; j_gene: TRBJ1-2; CDR3aa: CSGADRGDGYTF; CDR3nt: TGCAGCGGGGCTGACAGGGGGGATGGCTACACCTTC
abundance: .; d_gene: .; len: 14; v_gene: TRBV12-3/TRBV12-4; j_gene: TRBJ1-5; CDR3aa: CASSGQGWVQPQHF; CDR3nt: TGTGCCAGCAGTGGGCAGGGGTGGGTTCAGCCCCAGCATTTT
abundance: .; d_gene: .; len: 15; v_gene: TRBV12-3/TRBV12-4; j_gene: TRBJ2-7; CDR3aa: CASSLGQVSATEQYF; CDR3nt: TGTGCCAGCAGTTTAGGACAGGTGAGCGCTACGGAGCAGTACTTC
abundance: .; d_gene: .; len: 14; v_gene: TRBV4-1; j_gene: TRBJ2-2; CDR3aa: CASSPEFSTGELFF; CDR3nt: TGCGCCAGCAGCCCAGAGTTTAGCACCGGGGAGCTGTTTTTT
abundance: many; d_gene: .; len: 17; v_gene: TRBV19; j_gene: TRBJ1-1; CDR3aa: CASINLVAGLTNTEAFF; CDR3nt: TGTGCCAGTATCAATCTAGTGGCTGGGCTTACTAACACTGAAGCTTTCTTT
abundance: few; d_gene: .; len: 16; v_gene: TRBV6-5; j_gene: TRBJ1-5; CDR3aa: CASSYLSPGRGQPQHF; CDR3nt: TGTGCCAGCAGTTACTTAAGTCCGGGGAGAGGTCAGCCCCAGCATTTT
abundance: .; d_gene: .; len: 13; v_gene: TRBV10-3; j_gene: TRBJ2-3; CDR3aa: CAVSDGREDTQYF; CDR3nt: TGTGCCGTATCAGACGGTCGTGAGGATACGCAGTATTTT
abundance: few; d_gene: .; len: 16; v_gene: TRBV21-1; j_gene: TRBJ2-7; CDR3aa: CASSKAWKTSSYEQYF; CDR3nt: TGTGCCAGCAGCAAAGCTTGGAAAACCAGCTCCTACGAGCAGTACTTC
abundance: few; d_gene: .; len: 12; v_gene: TRBV9; j_gene: TRBJ2-3; CDR3aa: CASSVEGGTRYF; CDR3nt: TGTGCCAGCAGCGTAGAGGGTGGCACCCGGTATTTT
abundance: .; d_gene: .; len: 13; v_gene: TRBV4-3; j_gene: TRBJ2-7; CDR3aa: CASSQHTGYEQYF; CDR3nt: TGCGCCAGCAGCCAACACACTGGTTACGAGCAGTACTTC
abundance: many; d_gene: .; len: 14; v_gene: TRBV12-3/TRBV12-4; j_gene: TRBJ2-3; CDR3aa: CASTPSLNTDTQYF; CDR3nt: TGTGCCAGCACCCCTTCACTTAACACAGATACGCAGTATTTT
abundance: few; d_gene: .; len: 13; v_gene: TRBV6-2/TRBV6-3; j_gene: TRBJ1-1; CDR3aa: CATTELAGAEAFF; CDR3nt: TGTGCCACCACAGAGCTCGCTGGCGCTGAAGCTTTCTTT
abundance: few; d_gene: .; len: 14; v_gene: TRBV29-1; j_gene: TRBJ2-5; CDR3aa: CSVQQRGRGKTQYF; CDR3nt: TGCAGCGTGCAACAACGAGGACGGGGGAAGACCCAGTACTTC
abundance: few; d_gene: .; len: 16; v_gene: TRBV4-2; j_gene: TRBJ2-1; CDR3aa: CASSQAGAMGGHEQFF; CDR3nt: TGTGCCAGCAGCCAAGCGGGAGCAATGGGTGGTCATGAGCAGTTCTTC
abundance: few; d_gene: TRBD1; len: 15; v_gene: TRBV7-9; j_gene: TRBJ2-4; CDR3aa: CASSSGQEAKNIQYF; CDR3nt: TGTGCCAGCAGCTCGGGACAGGAAGCCAAAAACATTCAGTACTTC
abundance: .; d_gene: TRBD2; len: 15; v_gene: TRBV4-2; j_gene: TRBJ2-4; CDR3aa: CASSYPGLAANIQYF; CDR3nt: TGTGCCAGCAGCTACCCGGGACTAGCGGCAAACATTCAGTACTTC
abundance: .; d_gene: .; len: 17; v_gene: TRBV11-2; j_gene: TRBJ2-3; CDR3aa: CASSSDFSRGSTDTQYF; CDR3nt: TGTGCCAGCAGCTCAGACTTTAGTCGGGGTAGCACAGATACGCAGTATTTT
abundance: .; d_gene: .; len: 12; v_gene: TRBV2; j_gene: TRBJ2-7; CDR3aa: CAIIQGSYEQYF; CDR3nt: TGTGCCATCATACAGGGCTCCTACGAGCAGTACTTC
abundance: many; d_gene: .; len: 13; v_gene: TRBV4-3; j_gene: TRBJ2-1; CDR3aa: CASSQEANNEQFF; CDR3nt: TGCGCCAGCAGCCAAGAGGCCAACAATGAGCAGTTCTTC
abundance: .; d_gene: .; len: 15; v_gene: TRBV9; j_gene: TRBJ2-7; CDR3aa: CASSVGVDQAYEQYF; CDR3nt: TGTGCCAGCAGCGTGGGGGTGGACCAAGCCTACGAGCAGTACTTC
abundance: few; d_gene: TRBD2; len: 18; v_gene: TRBV20-1; j_gene: TRBJ2-4; CDR3aa: CSARDLESGGLAKNIQYF; CDR3nt: TGCAGTGCTAGAGATCTCGAGAGCGGGGGCCTAGCCAAAAACATTCAGTACTTC
abundance: .; d_gene: TRBD2; len: 15; v_gene: TRBV9; j_gene: TRBJ2-2; CDR3aa: CASANSGSRTGELFF; CDR3nt: TGTGCCAGCGCTAATAGCGGGAGTAGAACCGGGGAGCTGTTTTTT
abundance: few; d_gene: .; len: 16; v_gene: TRBV7-9; j_gene: TRBJ2-1; CDR3aa: CASSSHIDRRRHEQFF; CDR3nt: TGTGCCAGCAGCTCGCACATCGACAGGAGACGGCATGAGCAGTTCTTC